The clone carrying this T cell receptor beta chain appeared a few times. Its target is unknown. These data are taken from a study of post-analysis software for immune sequencing data. Unique molecular identifiers were built into the TCR beta cDNA libraries. From the PCR reads, TCRdb called clonotypes with MiXCR, one entry per CDR3 protein. The sample lists 170,000 or so distinct CDR3 sequences; about 30% were seen once. Study-level findings and limits: Controls had lower frequencies than patients of roughly five TRBV segments, which included TRBV5-6, TRBV5-1 and TRBV20-1.

The CDR3 length is 15 residues. V lost 5 bases, J lost 2 bases, and 5 bases stayed unmatched. Germline V lookup: CDR1 PRHDT, CDR2 FYEKMQ (reference sequence). V usage is TRBV13 and J usage is TRBJ2-5, with 10 bases fitting TRBD2. The specimen sequenced was blood. This receptor was taken from a girl aged 10 to 17 with multiple sclerosis. The CDR3 is CASSLRTSGQETQYF. CDR3 nucleotide sequence: TGTGCCAGCAGCCTGAGGACTAGCGGACAAGAGACCCAGTACTTC.